The text below deals with one T cell receptor (beta chain). The antigen it binds to is not known. The record has no base qualities; no much larger clone is one base away. There are 14 amino acids in the CDR3, from cysteine to phenylalanine inclusive. Only the CDR3 part of the read is kept: 42 bases, read in frame from the first base. Between the V and J ends, shortened by 3 bases and 6 bases respectively, the junction contains 14 bases. CDR1 is given as SGHTA and CDR2 as FQGNSA, both from the germline V gene. The CDR3 regions of human TCRbeta chains were analyzed by immunosequencing. As for the original processing: Repertoire TCRs were matched against a reference library of SARS-CoV-2-specific TCRs generated with the MIRA antigen-specificity platform. Breadth was defined as the fraction of unique TCRs that were SARS-CoV-2-associated. Depth was defined as the fraction of total T cells that were SARS-CoV-2-associated. Using the MIRA data, each spike-specific TCR was assigned both to the spike region to which the TCR was reactive and to a CD4 or CD8 class. Log10-transformed breadth and depth values were compared by one-way ANOVA with Sidak's multiple comparisons tests. Drawn from immuneACCESS, this table holds only the in-frame rearrangements with V and J called that TCRdb kept. Clones are partly lost; checked studies trace under half to an unresolved V gene and leave the rest unexplained. The DNA gave D and trimming, while V, J and clone size come from that table. This sample lists approximately 97,000 clones; about 88% were detected once. The leading ten clones occupy 5% of the sample.

The data derive from a study of T cell responses to AZD1222 COVID-19 vaccine (dated by TCRdb to the early 2020s). The study in broad terms: AZD1222 recipients given second doses at about 4 weeks or at about 12 weeks were pooled, since spike-specific TCR depth and breadth were not found to differ between the two schedules. Trial participants were enrolled into age subgroups of 18-55, 56-69 and 70-plus years, which contained approximately 150, 28 and 58 TCR-sequenced participants, respectively. TCR sequencing was performed for about 250 trial participants, of whom around 200 were given two doses of AZD1222 and approximately 25 were given two doses of MenACWY control vaccine. Overall study results and their limits: Participants were mostly white British, with more females than males. The authors suggested clonal diversity may have been underestimated. The 56-69-year group was small, and its depth increase did not reach significance, likely because of low power. Vaccine-associated CD4 TCRs spanned the whole spike protein, with dominant responses in regions 160-218 and 743-854. Conclusions about previously exposed vaccinees are limited, since just 6 or 7 AZD1222 recipients were seropositive for SARS-CoV-2 at baseline. Because no day 14 peak-response samples were available, repertoires were characterized only after the peak T cell response. Spike-specific TCR breadth and depth rose significantly after two AZD1222 doses compared with day 0 and with MenACWY recipients. Reportedly, almost half of the unique spike-specific TCRs recognized epitopes lying outside the regions that are mutated in the B.1.351 and B.1.1.7 variants.

This specimen's time point label, per the study, means: baseline before first vaccination. The vaccinee samples were drawn from two UK trials, COV001 and COV002, one of which was a single-blind randomized controlled phase 2/3 trial testing AZD1222 (ChAdOx1 nCoV-19) in healthy adults. Trial participant PBMC samples were collected at day 0 and day 28 after the second dose for TCRbeta chain sequencing. Sequences were derived from peripheral blood, sampled on day 0 of AZD1222 vaccination. The TCR originated in an adult in good health. The rearranged chain carries TRBV7-2 and TRBJ1-1; TRBD1 is a possible D gene, resting on 5 matching bases. The CDR3 here reads CASSLTGSGPEAFF. The DNA sequence follows: TGTGCCAGCAGCTTGACGGGGTCGGGGCCTGAAGCTTTCTTT.